This TCR beta chain is from a study of CD8+ T cells in alopecia areata. Following extraction, RNA underwent reverse transcription to cDNA, which served as the sequencing template. Clones were read by immunoSEQ multiplex PCR, and TCRdb kept only the in-frame ones, dropping some. The table lists 90,000 or so clones, 44% of them singletons, with more than 15% in the top ten. The sample's treatment: oral pan-JAK inhibitor, 5-10 mg twice daily. Germline V lookup: CDR1 SQVTM, CDR2 ANQGSEA. The CDR3 runs to 11 residues. With 7 bases removed from V and 2 bases from J, the gap between germline ends came to 9 bases.

Source: CD8+ T cells sorted from blood, taken at week 24, from a patient treated with tofacitinib. The TCR was taken from a human donor with alopecia areata. The chain is built from TRBV29-1 and TRBJ2-7, with D unresolved. CDR3 coding DNA: TGCAGCGCCGCGATCCCCTACGAGCAGTACTTC. Translating gives CSAAIPYEQYF.